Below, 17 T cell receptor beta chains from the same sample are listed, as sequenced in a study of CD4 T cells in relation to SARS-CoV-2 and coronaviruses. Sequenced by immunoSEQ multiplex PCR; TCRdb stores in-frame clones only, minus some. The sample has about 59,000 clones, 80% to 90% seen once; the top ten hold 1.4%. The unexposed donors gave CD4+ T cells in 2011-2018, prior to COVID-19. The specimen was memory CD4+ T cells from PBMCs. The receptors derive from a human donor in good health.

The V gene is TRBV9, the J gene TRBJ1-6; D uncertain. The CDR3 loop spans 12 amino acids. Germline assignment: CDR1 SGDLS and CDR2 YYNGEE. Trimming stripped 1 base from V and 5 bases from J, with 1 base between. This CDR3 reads CASSVNNSPLHF. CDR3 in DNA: TGTGCCAGCAGCGTAAATAATTCACCCCTCCACTTT.

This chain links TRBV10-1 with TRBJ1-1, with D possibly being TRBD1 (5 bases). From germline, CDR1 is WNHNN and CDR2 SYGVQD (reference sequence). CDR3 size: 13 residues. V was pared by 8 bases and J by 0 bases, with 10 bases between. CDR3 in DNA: TGCGCCAGCCGACAGACCCTGAACACTGAAGCTTTCTTT. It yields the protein CASRQTLNTEAFF.

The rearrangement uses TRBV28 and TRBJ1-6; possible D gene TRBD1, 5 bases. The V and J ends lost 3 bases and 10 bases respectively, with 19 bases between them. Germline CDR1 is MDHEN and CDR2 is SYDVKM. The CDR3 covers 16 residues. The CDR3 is CASSFPLGTSESPLHF. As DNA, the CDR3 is TGTGCCAGCAGTTTCCCGCTCGGGACCTCGGAATCACCCCTCCACTTT.

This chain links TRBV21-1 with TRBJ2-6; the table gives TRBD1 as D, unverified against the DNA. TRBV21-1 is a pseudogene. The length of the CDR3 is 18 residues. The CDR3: CASSKEGQAYSGANVLTF. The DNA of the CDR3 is TGTGCCAGCAGCAAAGAGGGACAGGCTTACTCTGGGGCCAACGTCCTGACTTTC.

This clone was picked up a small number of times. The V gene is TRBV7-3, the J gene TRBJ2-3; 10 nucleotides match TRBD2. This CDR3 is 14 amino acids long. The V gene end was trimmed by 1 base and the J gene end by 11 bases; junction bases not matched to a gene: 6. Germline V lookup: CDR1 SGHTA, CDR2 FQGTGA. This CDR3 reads CASSLKALAGGQYF. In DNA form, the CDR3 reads TGTGCCAGCAGCTTAAAAGCGTTAGCGGGAGGGCAGTATTTT.

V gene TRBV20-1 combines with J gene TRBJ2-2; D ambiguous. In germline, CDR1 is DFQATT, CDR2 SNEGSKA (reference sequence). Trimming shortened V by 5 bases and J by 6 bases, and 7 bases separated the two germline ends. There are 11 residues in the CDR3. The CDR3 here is CSADGPGELFF. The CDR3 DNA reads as TGCAGTGCTGATGGGCCCGGGGAGCTGTTTTTT.

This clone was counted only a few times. CDR3: CASTSSNSGRPYEQYF. The CDR3 coding sequence is TGTGCCAGTACCTCATCAAATAGCGGGAGGCCCTACGAGCAGTACTTC. The rearrangement links TRBV19 to TRBJ2-7; 10 nucleotides align to TRBD2. The trim removed 7 bases at V and 2 bases at J, leaving 11 bases unmatched. The length of the CDR3 is 16 residues. Germline V gene data show CDR1 as LNHDA and CDR2 as SQIVND (reference sequence).

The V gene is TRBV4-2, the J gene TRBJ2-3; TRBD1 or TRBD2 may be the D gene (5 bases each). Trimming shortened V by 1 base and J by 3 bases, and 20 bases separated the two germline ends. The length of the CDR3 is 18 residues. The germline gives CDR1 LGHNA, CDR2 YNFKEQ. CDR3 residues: CASSQVFGTGSVTDTQYF. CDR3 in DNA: TGTGCCAGCAGCCAAGTTTTTGGGACGGGGTCAGTTACAGATACGCAGTATTTT.

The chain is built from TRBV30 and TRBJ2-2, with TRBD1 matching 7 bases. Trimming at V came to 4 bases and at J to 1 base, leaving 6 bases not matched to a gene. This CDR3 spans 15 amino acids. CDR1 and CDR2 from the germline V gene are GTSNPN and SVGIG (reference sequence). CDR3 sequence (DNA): TGTGCCTGGACCCGGGGACAGTTGAACACCGGGGAGCTGTTTTTT. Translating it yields CAWTRGQLNTGELFF.

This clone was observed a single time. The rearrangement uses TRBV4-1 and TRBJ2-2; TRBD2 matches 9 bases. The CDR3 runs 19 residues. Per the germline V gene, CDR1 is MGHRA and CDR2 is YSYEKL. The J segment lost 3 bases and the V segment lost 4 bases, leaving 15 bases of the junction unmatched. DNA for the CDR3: TGCGCCAGCAGCCCAGCACTAGCGGGTTTTTTGCGCGACACCGGGGAGCTGTTTTTT. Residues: CASSPALAGFLRDTGELFF.

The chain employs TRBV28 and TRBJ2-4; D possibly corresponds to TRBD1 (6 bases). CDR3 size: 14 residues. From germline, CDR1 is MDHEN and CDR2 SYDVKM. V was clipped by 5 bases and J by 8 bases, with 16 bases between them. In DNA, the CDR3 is TGTGCCAGCAGTGGAGGACAGCGAGGGGACATTCAGTACTTC. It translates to CASSGGQRGDIQYF. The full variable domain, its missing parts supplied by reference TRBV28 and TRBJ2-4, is DVKVTQSSRYLVKRTGEKVFLECVQDMDHENMFWYRQDPGLGLRLIYFSYDVKMKEKGDIPEGYSVSREKKERFSLILESASTNQTSMYLCASSGGQRGDIQYFGAGTRLSVL.

The CDR3 bases are TGTGCCTGGAGTGTCGGGGGAAGCTATGGCTACACCTTC. Protein sequence: CAWSVGGSYGYTF. The rearrangement joins TRBV30 to TRBJ1-2; TRBD1 might be the D (5 bases). V was clipped by 0 bases and J by 4 bases, with 9 bases between them. Germline V gene lookup returns CDR1 GTSNPN and CDR2 SVGIG (reference sequence). The CDR3 contains 13 residues.

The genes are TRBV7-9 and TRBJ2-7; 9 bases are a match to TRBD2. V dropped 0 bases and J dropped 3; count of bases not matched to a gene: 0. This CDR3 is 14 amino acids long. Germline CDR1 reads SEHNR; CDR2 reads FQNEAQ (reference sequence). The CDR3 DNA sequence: TGTGCCAGCAGCTTAGCTAGCGGGGGCTACGAGCAGTACTTC. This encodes CASSLASGGYEQYF.

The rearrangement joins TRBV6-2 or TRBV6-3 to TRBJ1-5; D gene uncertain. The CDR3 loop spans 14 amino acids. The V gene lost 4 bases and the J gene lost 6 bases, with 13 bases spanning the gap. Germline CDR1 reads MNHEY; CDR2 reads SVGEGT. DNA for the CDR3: TGTGCCAGCAGTTGGGGTCAGCCCAGTCAGCCCCAGCATTTT. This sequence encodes CASSWGQPSQPQHF.

The CDR3 protein is CASSSGLGNQPQHF. The CDR3 region has the DNA TGTGCCAGCAGCTCGGGCCTCGGCAATCAGCCCCAGCATTTT. The rearrangement uses TRBV7-2 and TRBJ1-5; D gene unclear. The CDR3 runs to 14 residues. Per germline, CDR1 SGHTA and CDR2 FQGNSA. Between the trimmed V and J ends, which lost 4 bases and 2 bases, there was a span of 9 bases.

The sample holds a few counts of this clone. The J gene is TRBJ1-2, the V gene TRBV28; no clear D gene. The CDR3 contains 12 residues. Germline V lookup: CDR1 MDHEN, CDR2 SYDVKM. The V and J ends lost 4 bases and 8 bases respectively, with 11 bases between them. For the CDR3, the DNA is TGTGCCAGCAGTTATGGACTAGGCGGCTACACCTTC. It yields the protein CASSYGLGGYTF.

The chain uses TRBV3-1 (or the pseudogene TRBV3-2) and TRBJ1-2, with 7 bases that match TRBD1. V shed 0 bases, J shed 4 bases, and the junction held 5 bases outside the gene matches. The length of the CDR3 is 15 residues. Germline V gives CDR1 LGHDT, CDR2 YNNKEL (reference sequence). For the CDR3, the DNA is TGTGCCAGCAGCCAAGACGACAGGGAAATCTATGGCTACACCTTC. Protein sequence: CASSQDDREIYGYTF.